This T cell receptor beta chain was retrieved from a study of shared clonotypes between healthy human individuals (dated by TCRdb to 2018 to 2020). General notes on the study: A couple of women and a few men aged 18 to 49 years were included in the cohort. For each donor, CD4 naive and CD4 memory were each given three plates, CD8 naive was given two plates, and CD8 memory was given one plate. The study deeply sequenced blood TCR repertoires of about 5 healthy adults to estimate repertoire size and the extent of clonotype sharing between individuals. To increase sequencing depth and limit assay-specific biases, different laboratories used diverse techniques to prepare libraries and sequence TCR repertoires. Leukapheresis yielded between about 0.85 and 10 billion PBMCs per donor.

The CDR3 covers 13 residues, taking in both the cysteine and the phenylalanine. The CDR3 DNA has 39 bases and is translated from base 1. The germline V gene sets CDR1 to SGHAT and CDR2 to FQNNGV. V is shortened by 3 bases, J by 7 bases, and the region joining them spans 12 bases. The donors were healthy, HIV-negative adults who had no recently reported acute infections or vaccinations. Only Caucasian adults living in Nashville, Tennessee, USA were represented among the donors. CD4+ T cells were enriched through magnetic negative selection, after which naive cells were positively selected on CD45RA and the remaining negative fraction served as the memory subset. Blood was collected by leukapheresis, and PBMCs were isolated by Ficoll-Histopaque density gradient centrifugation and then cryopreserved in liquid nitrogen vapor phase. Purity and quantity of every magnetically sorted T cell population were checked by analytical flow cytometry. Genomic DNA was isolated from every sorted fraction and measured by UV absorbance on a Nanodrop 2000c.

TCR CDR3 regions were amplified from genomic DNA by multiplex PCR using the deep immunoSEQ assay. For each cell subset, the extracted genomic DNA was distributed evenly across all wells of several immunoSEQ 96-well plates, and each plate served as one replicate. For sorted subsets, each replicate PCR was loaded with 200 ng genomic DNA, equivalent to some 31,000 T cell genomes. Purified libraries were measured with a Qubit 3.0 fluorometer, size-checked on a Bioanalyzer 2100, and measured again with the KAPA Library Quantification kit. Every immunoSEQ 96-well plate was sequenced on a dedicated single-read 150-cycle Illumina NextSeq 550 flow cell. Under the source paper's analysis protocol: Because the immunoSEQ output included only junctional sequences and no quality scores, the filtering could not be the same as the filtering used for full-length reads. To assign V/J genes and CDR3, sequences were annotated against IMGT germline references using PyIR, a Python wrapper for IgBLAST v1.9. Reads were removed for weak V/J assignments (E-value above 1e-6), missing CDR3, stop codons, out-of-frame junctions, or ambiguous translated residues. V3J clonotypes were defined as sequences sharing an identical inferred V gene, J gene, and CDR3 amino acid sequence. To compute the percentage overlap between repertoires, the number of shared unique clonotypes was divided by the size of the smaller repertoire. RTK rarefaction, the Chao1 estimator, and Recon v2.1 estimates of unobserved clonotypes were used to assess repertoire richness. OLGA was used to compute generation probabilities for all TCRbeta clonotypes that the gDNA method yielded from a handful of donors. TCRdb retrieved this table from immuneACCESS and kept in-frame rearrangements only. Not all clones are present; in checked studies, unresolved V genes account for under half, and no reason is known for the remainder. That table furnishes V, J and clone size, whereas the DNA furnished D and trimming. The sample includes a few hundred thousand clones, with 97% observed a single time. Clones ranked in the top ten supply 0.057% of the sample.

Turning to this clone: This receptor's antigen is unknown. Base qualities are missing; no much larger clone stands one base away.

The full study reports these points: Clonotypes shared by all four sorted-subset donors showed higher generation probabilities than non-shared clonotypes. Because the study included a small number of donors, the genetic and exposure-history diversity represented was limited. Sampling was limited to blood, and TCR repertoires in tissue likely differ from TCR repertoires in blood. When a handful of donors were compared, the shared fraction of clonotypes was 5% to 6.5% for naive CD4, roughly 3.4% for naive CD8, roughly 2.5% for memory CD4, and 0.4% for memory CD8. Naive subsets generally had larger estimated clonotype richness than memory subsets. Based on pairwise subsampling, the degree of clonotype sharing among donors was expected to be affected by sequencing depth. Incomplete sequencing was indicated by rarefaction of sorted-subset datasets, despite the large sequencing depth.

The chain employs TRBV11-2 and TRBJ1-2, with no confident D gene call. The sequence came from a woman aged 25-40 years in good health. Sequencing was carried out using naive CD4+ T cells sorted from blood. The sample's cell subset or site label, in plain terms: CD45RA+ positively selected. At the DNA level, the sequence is TGTGCCAGCAGCTTCGAGGGAATCGGTGGCTACACCTTC. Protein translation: CASSFEGIGGYTF.